The clone carrying this T cell receptor (beta chain) was counted once. Its antigen is as yet unknown. The data belong to a study of cytomegalovirus exposure and HLA in healthy donors. V was pared by 8 bases and J by 4 bases, with 14 bases between. Germline V gene sequence: CDR1 MNHEY, CDR2 SMNVEV (reference sequence). The CDR3 runs 13 residues. Use of 60 Vbeta and 13 Jbeta primers characterized the PCR. Generated by immunoSEQ multiplex PCR, the TCRdb table keeps only in-frame clones and is missing some. The profile shows about 120,000 clones, approximately 80% of them singletons. General study findings and limits: Altogether, 150 to 200 TCR beta chains were recorded as cytomegalovirus-associated.

The chain carries TRBV27 and TRBJ1-1; TRBD1 might be the D (5 bases). The sample comprised PBMCs. The TCR comes from a young woman in good health and CMV-seronegative. In nucleotides, the CDR3 is TGTGCCAGCGCGTTAGGGGTCGCCACTGAAGCTTTCTTT. Its protein product is CASALGVATEAFF.